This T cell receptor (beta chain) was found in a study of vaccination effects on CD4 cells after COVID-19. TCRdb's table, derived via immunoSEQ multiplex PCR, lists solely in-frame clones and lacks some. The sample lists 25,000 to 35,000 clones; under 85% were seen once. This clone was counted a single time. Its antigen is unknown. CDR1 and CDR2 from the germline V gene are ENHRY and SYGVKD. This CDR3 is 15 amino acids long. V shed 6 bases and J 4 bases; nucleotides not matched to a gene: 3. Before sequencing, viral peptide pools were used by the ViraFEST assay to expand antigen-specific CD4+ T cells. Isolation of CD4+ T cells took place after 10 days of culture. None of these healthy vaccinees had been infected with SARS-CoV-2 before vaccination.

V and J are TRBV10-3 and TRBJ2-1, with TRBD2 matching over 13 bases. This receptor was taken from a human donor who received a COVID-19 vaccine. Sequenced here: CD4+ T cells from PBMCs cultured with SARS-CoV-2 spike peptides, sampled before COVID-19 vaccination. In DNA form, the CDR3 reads TGTGCCATCAGAGAACTAGCGGGAGGGTACAATGAGCAGTTCTTC. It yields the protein CAIRELAGGYNEQFF.